This TCR beta chain comes out of a study of T cells in Graves' hyperthyroidism and ophthalmopathy. Template material for amplifying TCR beta CDR3 regions consisted of RNA transcripts. When the TCR CDR3 underwent first-round RT-PCR, the HTBI primer set was used. TCRdb fed the multiplex PCR reads into MiXCR, producing one record per CDR3 protein. The table includes 480,000 or so distinct CDR3 sequences, 40% to 50% detected once. This CDR3 region has 14 residues. V was clipped by 7 bases and J by 8 bases, with 15 bases between them. The germline V gene has CDR1 SGHVS and CDR2 FQNEAQ. J is TRBJ2-6 and V is TRBV7-8; D is perhaps TRBD1 (6 bases). The sequencing input was peripheral blood or thyroid tissue (not recorded which). This receptor was obtained from an adult woman with Graves' disease, either hyperthyroidism or ophthalmopathy (not recorded which). CDR3 sequence (DNA): TGTGCCAGCACCGAAACAGGGTCGACCAACGTCCTGACTTTC. It specifies CASTETGSTNVLTF. Based on the CDR3 plus reference TRBV7-8 and TRBJ2-6, the full variable domain is GAGVSQSPRYKVAKRGQDVALRCDPISGHVSLFWYQQALGQGPEFLTYFQNEAQLDKSGLPSDRFFAERPEGSVSTLKIQRTQQEDSAVYLCASTETGSTNVLTFGAGSRLTVL.